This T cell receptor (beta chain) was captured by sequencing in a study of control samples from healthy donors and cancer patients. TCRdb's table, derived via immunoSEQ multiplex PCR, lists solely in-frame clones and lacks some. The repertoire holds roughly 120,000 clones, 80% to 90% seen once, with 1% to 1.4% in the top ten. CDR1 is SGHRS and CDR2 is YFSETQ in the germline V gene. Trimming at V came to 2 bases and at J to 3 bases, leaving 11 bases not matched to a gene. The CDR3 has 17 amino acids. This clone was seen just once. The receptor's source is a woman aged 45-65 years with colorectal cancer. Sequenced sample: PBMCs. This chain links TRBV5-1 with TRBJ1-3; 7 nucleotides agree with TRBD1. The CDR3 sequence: CASSFRQGTTLGNTIYF. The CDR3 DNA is TGCGCCAGCAGCTTCAGACAGGGAACCACCCTTGGAAACACCATATATTTT.